The 24 T cell receptor beta chains below all came from one sample that was sequenced in a study of cytomegalovirus exposure and HLA in healthy donors (dated by TCRdb to 2017 to 2019). The library was generated by the immunoSEQ multiplex PCR assay. A mixture of 60 forward primers for TCR Vbeta segments and 13 reverse primers for TCR Jbeta segments was used in the multiplex PCR. This is the immuneACCESS table as TCRdb keeps it, with only in-frame sequences that have V and J called. A part of the clones is gone; compared with another copy, unresolved V genes explain less than half, and the rest is unexplained. This sample comprises 150,000 to 200,000 clones, about three quarters of them detected only once. The ten largest clones add up to around 3.1% of the sample. Sequenced: PBMCs. Source of these receptors: a woman aged 35 to 49 in good health and CMV-seronegative.

The rearrangement links TRBV6-4 to TRBJ2-6; 7 bases match TRBD1. CDR1 is MRHNA, CDR2 SNTAGT, per germline. The CDR3 extends over 18 amino acids. V shed 6 bases, J shed 2 bases, and the junction held 13 bases outside the gene matches. CDR3 coding DNA: TGTGCCAGCAGCGAGACTGGACAGGACTTTGCTGGGGCCAACGTCCTGACTTTC. Its translation: CASSETGQDFAGANVLTF.

V is TRBV2 and J is TRBJ2-1, with TRBD2 matching 14 bases. CDR1 is SNHLY, CDR2 FYNNEI, per germline. The CDR3 sequence is 16 residues long. Germline trimming cut 5 bases from V and 4 bases from J; bases unmatched to any gene: 4. Here the CDR3 reads CASSRRLAGGYNEQFF. The CDR3 DNA is TGTGCCAGCAGTCGTCGACTAGCGGGGGGGTACAATGAGCAGTTCTTC.

The chain uses TRBV5-1 and TRBJ2-7, with 7 bases aligning to TRBD1. The V gene end was trimmed by 2 bases and the J gene end by 2 bases; junction bases not matched to a gene: 4. Germline CDR1 and CDR2: SGHRS and YFSETQ. This CDR3 is 14 amino acids long. The DNA of the CDR3 is TGCGCCAGCAGCTTCACCGGGACAGCCTACGAGCAGTACTTC. Encoded protein: CASSFTGTAYEQYF. The full variable domain, rest sourced from reference TRBV5-1 and TRBJ2-7, is KAGVTQTPRYLIKTRGQQVTLSCSPISGHRSVSWYQQTPGQGLQFLFEYFSETQRNKGNFPGRFSGRQFSNSRSEMNVSTLELGDSALYLCASSFTGTAYEQYFGPGTRLTVT.

The chain recombines TRBV19 with TRBJ1-1; unclear D gene. CDR3 length: 17 residues. Germline assignment: CDR1 LNHDA and CDR2 SQIVND (reference sequence). V lost 3 bases, J lost 7 bases, and 24 bases lay in between. In nucleotides, the CDR3 is TGTGCCAGTAGTATTTTGATTTTGCGTTCGCGGGAGGGTGAAGCTTTCTTT. This translates into CASSILILRSREGEAFF.

This sequence joins TRBV12-5 and TRBJ2-2; D is unresolved. The CDR3 totals 14 residues. The germline V and J ends were trimmed by 7 bases and 7 bases, with 16 bases remaining between them. Looked up from germline, CDR1 is LGHNT and CDR2 is FRNRAP. The CDR3 nucleotides read TGTGCTAGTGCCCAATTCGCGATCGGCGGGGAGCTGTTTTTT. Its translation: CASAQFAIGGELFF.

The V and J genes are TRBV13 and TRBJ1-1; 8 bases map to TRBD1. This CDR3 comprises 16 residues. Germline-derived CDR1 and CDR2 are PRHDT and FYEKMQ (reference sequence). V shed 6 bases, J shed 0 bases, and the junction held 9 bases outside the gene matches. The chain's CDR3 is CASRSTGGKMNTEAFF. CDR3 nucleotides: TGTGCCAGCAGATCCACAGGGGGGAAGATGAACACTGAAGCTTTCTTT.

The rearrangement uses TRBV6-5 and TRBJ2-7, with D tentatively TRBD2 (5 bases). The germline gives CDR1 MNHEY, CDR2 SVGAGI. V lost 3 bases and J 3 bases, leaving 15 bases between the germline ends. The CDR3 is 15 amino acids. CDR3 coding DNA: TGTGCCAGCAGTTATCGACGCCCCGGGGTCTACGAGCAGTACTTC. Protein sequence: CASSYRRPGVYEQYF.

The chain recombines TRBV5-4 with TRBJ2-2, with 9 bases that match TRBD1. The CDR3 extends over 17 amino acids. V dropped 5 bases and J dropped 0; count of bases not matched to a gene: 8. Germline values: CDR1 SGHNT, CDR2 YYREEE (reference sequence). The CDR3 spells CASRQPGQGPNTGELFF. The CDR3 DNA follows: TGTGCCAGCAGACAACCGGGACAGGGACCGAACACCGGGGAGCTGTTTTTT.

The V and J genes are TRBV6-5 and TRBJ2-1, with a weak D call TRBD2 (6 bases). CDR1 and CDR2 from the germline V gene are MNHEY and SVGAGI. The V end was cut by 0 bases, the J end by 10 bases, with 7 bases between. CDR3 length equals 12 residues. CDR3 loop: CASSYSRGEQFF. CDR3 nucleotides: TGTGCCAGCAGTTACTCCCGGGGGGAGCAGTTCTTC.

The chain employs TRBV6-1 and TRBJ2-3; 7 bases match TRBD1. V trimming: 7 bases; J trimming: 3 bases; junction bases outside the gene matches: 4. The germline CDR1 and CDR2 sequences are MNHNS and SASEGT. The CDR3 runs to 13 residues. CDR3 sequence: CASMRTGTDTQYF. As DNA, the CDR3 is TGTGCCAGCATGCGGACAGGAACAGATACGCAGTATTTT.

The chain links TRBV7-9 to TRBJ2-2, with D tentatively TRBD2 (5 bases). Germline assignment: CDR1 SEHNR and CDR2 FQNEAQ (reference sequence). Trimming removed 1 base at V and 5 bases at J, with 11 bases between. CDR3 length equals 15 residues. For the CDR3, the DNA is TGTGCCAGCAGCTTAGGGGATAGAGGGACCGGGGAGCTGTTTTTT. The encoded protein is CASSLGDRGTGELFF. The entire variable domain, with the rest obtained from reference TRBV7-9 and TRBJ2-2, is as follows: DTGVSQNPRHKITKRGQNVTFRCDPISEHNRLYWYRQTLGQGPEFLTYFQNEAQLEKSRLLSDRFSAERPKGSFSTLEIQRTEQGDSAMYLCASSLGDRGTGELFFGEGSRLTVL.

The rearrangement joins TRBV28 to TRBJ2-5; D possibly corresponds to TRBD2 (6 bases). Trimming removed 3 bases from V and 4 bases from J, with 12 bases in between. The CDR3 has 14 amino acids. CDR1 and CDR2 from the germline V gene are MDHEN and SYDVKM. CDR3 nucleotide sequence: TGTGCCAGCAGTTTGGGGGGACGGCGAGAGACCCAGTACTTC. As protein: CASSLGGRRETQYF.

J is TRBJ2-7 and V is TRBV2; TRBD1 aligns across 10 bases. This CDR3 region has 16 residues. From germline, CDR1 is SNHLY and CDR2 FYNNEI. Trimming at V came to 7 bases and at J to 0 bases, leaving 9 bases not matched to a gene. The CDR3 coding sequence is TGTGCCAGCAATAGCCCCGGGACAGGGGCCTCCTACGAGCAGTACTTC. This translates into CASNSPGTGASYEQYF. Full variable domain (remainder filled in from reference TRBV2 and TRBJ2-7): EPEVTQTPSHQVTQMGQEVILRCVPISNHLYFYWYRQILGQKVEFLVSFYNNEISEKSEIFDDQFSVERPDGSNFTLKIRSTKLEDSAMYFCASNSPGTGASYEQYFGPGTRLTVT.

This rearrangement joins TRBV28 to TRBJ1-1, with a tentative D call TRBD1 (5 bases). V lost 5 bases to trimming and J lost 0 bases, with 13 bases between them. This CDR3 contains 15 residues. Germline loops: CDR1 MDHEN, CDR2 SYDVKM. The CDR3 is CASSKATEMNTEAFF. The CDR3 DNA sequence: TGTGCCAGCAGTAAAGCGACAGAGATGAACACTGAAGCTTTCTTT.

The chain joins TRBV10-2 to TRBJ2-3, with 13 bases identical to TRBD2. Germline lookup yields CDR1 WSHSY and CDR2 SAAADI. With V trimmed by 6 bases and J by 3 bases, 6 bases remained unmatched. The CDR3 is 16 residues long. CDR3 bases: TGCGCCAGCAGCAGGACTAGCGGGGGAGTGACAGATACGCAGTATTTT. Residues: CASSRTSGGVTDTQYF.

The chain uses TRBV6-1 and TRBJ1-2; D is unresolved. Germline V gene sequence: CDR1 MNHNS, CDR2 SASEGT. There are 13 residues in the CDR3. V shed 5 bases and J shed 5 bases, with 12 bases lying between them. In DNA form, the CDR3 reads TGTGCCAGCAGTAACCTCGGAGGTTATGGCTACACCTTC. It encodes CASSNLGGYGYTF.

The J gene is TRBJ2-3, the V gene TRBV9; a weak D match, TRBD2 (7 bases). V lost 3 bases and J lost 1, with 9 bases in between. CDR1 is SGDLS and CDR2 is YYNGEE in the germline V gene. This CDR3 region has 14 residues. The CDR3 DNA reads TGTGCCAGCAGCGAGGGGGGGGGCACAGATACGCAGTATTTT. Amino acid sequence: CASSEGGGTDTQYF. The full variable domain, in which reference TRBV9 and TRBJ2-3 provide the parts outside the CDR3, is DSGVTQTPKHLITATGQRVTLRCSPRSGDLSVYWYQQSLDQGLQFLIQYYNGEERAKGNILERFSAQQFPDLHSELNLSSLELGDSALYFCASSEGGGTDTQYFGPGTRLTVL.

The chain recombines TRBV2 with TRBJ2-3, with TRBD2 as a possible D gene (7 bases). Germline CDR1 SNHLY, CDR2 FYNNEI. The V and J ends lost 5 bases and 2 bases respectively, with 14 bases between them. This CDR3 spans 15 amino acids. Here the CDR3 reads CASSPGGRATDTQYF. The CDR3 DNA is TGTGCCAGCAGTCCGGGGGGCCGAGCCACAGATACGCAGTATTTT.

The gene calls are TRBV9 and TRBJ1-2; D is unresolved. V was shortened by 4 bases and J by 5 bases, with 9 bases between the two germline ends. The CDR3 is 12 amino acids. Per the germline V gene, CDR1 is SGDLS and CDR2 is YYNGEE. The CDR3, as DNA: TGTGCCAGCAGCCGGTCAGGATATGGCTACACCTTC. Its translation is CASSRSGYGYTF.

J is TRBJ1-1 and V is TRBV28; D gene ambiguous. Germline loops: CDR1 MDHEN, CDR2 SYDVKM. The CDR3 spans 13 residues. V was shortened by 4 bases and J by 2 bases, with 8 bases between the two germline ends. This CDR3 reads CASSSGGNTEAFF. The CDR3 DNA follows: TGTGCCAGCAGTTCAGGTGGTAACACTGAAGCTTTCTTT.

CDR3: CASSYGKFDEQFF. In DNA form, the CDR3 reads TGTGCCAGCAGTTACGGCAAGTTCGATGAGCAGTTCTTC. This chain links TRBV6-6 with TRBJ2-1; unclear D gene. From germline, CDR1 is MNHNY and CDR2 SVGAGI (reference sequence). The CDR3 totals 13 residues. The ends were cut back, 2 bases at V and 8 bases at J, with 10 bases in the middle.

The rearrangement uses TRBV2 and TRBJ1-2, with D uncertain. CDR3 length: 14 residues. Germline CDR1 reads SNHLY; CDR2 reads FYNNEI. Trimming pared 6 bases from V and 2 bases from J, leaving 13 bases between. For the CDR3, the DNA is TGTGCCAGCAGCCCGGAGAATTGGAACTATGGCTACACCTTC. Amino acids: CASSPENWNYGYTF.

This chain joins TRBV28 and TRBJ1-2; D is undetermined. Deletions cut 5 bases from V and 8 bases from J, with 15 bases between. Germline CDR1 is MDHEN and CDR2 is SYDVKM. The CDR3 loop spans 13 amino acids. CDR3 loop: CASSHLRTGGYTF. In DNA, the CDR3 is TGTGCCAGCAGTCACCTTAGGACGGGGGGCTACACCTTC.

V is TRBV5-8 and J is TRBJ2-3, with D possibly being TRBD2 (6 bases). The germline V gene encodes CDR1 SGHTS and CDR2 YDEGEE. Trimming cost V 4 bases and J 4 bases, with 16 bases left between them. The CDR3 has 15 residues. CDR3 residues: CASSEDTPGADTQYF. The CDR3 DNA reads as TGTGCCAGCAGCGAGGACACCCCGGGAGCAGATACGCAGTATTTT.